A selection of T cell receptor beta chains follows, all from one sample in a study of blood T cell repertoires in COVID-19. TCRdb keeps only in-frame clones here, not all; method: immunoSEQ multiplex PCR. The table has approximately 200,000 clones, roughly 80% seen once. Sequenced material: peripheral blood. These receptor sequences come from a woman older than 75 with acute or convalescent COVID-19. The CDR3 runs from the conserved cysteine through the conserved F or W. A D gene is named only where the DNA matches it firmly. Only part of the rows carry a size: once, few, many, or a class if the clone is expanded.

clone_size: NA
d_call: NA
j_call: TRBJ1-2
v_call: TRBV6-6
cdr3_aa: CASSYPEGIDGYTF
cdr3_nt: TGTGCCAGCAGTTACCCGGAGGGAATCGATGGCTACACCTTC

clone_size: NA
d_call: TRBD2
j_call: TRBJ2-3
v_call: TRBV5-6
cdr3_aa: CASSSASGVLDTQYF
cdr3_nt: TGTGCCAGCAGTTCTGCTAGCGGGGTGTTAGATACGCAGTATTTT

clone_size: NA
d_call: NA
j_call: TRBJ1-1
v_call: TRBV6-2/TRBV6-3
cdr3_aa: CASSSQTVPNTEAFF
cdr3_nt: TGTGCCAGCAGTTCTCAGACAGTACCGAACACTGAAGCTTTCTTT

clone_size: NA
d_call: TRBD1
j_call: TRBJ2-5
v_call: TRBV7-9
cdr3_aa: CASSGDRGLQETQYF
cdr3_nt: TGTGCCAGCAGCGGTGACAGGGGTCTTCAAGAGACCCAGTACTTC

clone_size: NA
d_call: NA
j_call: TRBJ1-2
v_call: TRBV6-2/TRBV6-3
cdr3_aa: CASSYPGWGYTF
cdr3_nt: TGTGCCAGCAGTTACCCCGGGTGGGGCTACACCTTC

clone_size: NA
d_call: NA
j_call: TRBJ2-7
v_call: TRBV30
cdr3_aa: CAWSLGSISYEQYF
cdr3_nt: TGTGCCTGGAGTCTCGGTAGTATCTCCTACGAGCAGTACTTC

clone_size: few
d_call: TRBD2
j_call: TRBJ2-1
v_call: TRBV5-1
cdr3_aa: CASSLGLAGMKEGEQFF
cdr3_nt: TGCGCCAGCAGCTTGGGTCTAGCGGGAATGAAAGAGGGTGAGCAGTTCTTC

clone_size: few
d_call: NA
j_call: TRBJ1-5
v_call: TRBV30
cdr3_aa: CAWSGEGNLQPQHF
cdr3_nt: TGTGCCTGGAGTGGGGAGGGGAACCTCCAGCCCCAGCATTTT

clone_size: NA
d_call: TRBD1
j_call: TRBJ2-3
v_call: TRBV18
cdr3_aa: CASSRQDRDTEYF
cdr3_nt: TGTGCCAGCTCACGTCAGGACAGGGATACAGAGTATTTT

clone_size: few
d_call: TRBD2
j_call: TRBJ2-2
v_call: TRBV7-6
cdr3_aa: CASSLAAGGYTGELFF
cdr3_nt: TGTGCCAGCAGCTTAGCAGCGGGAGGCTACACCGGGGAGCTGTTTTTT

clone_size: NA
d_call: TRBD1
j_call: TRBJ1-1
v_call: TRBV28
cdr3_aa: CASRRTGEAFF
cdr3_nt: TGTGCCAGCAGGCGGACAGGGGAAGCTTTCTTT

clone_size: NA
d_call: NA
j_call: TRBJ1-1
v_call: TRBV19
cdr3_aa: CASSTISSPRENTEAFF
cdr3_nt: TGTGCCAGTAGCACAATTTCGTCACCGAGGGAGAACACTGAAGCTTTCTTT

clone_size: once
d_call: NA
j_call: TRBJ1-3
v_call: TRBV10-3
cdr3_aa: CATADRISGNTIYF
cdr3_nt: TGTGCCACCGCCGACAGGATCTCTGGAAACACCATATATTTT

clone_size: once
d_call: TRBD2
j_call: TRBJ2-5
v_call: TRBV7-9
cdr3_aa: CASSFSTSGGYQETQYF
cdr3_nt: TGTGCCAGCAGCTTCTCTACTAGCGGGGGGTACCAAGAGACCCAGTACTTC

clone_size: NA
d_call: NA
j_call: TRBJ2-7
v_call: TRBV7-3
cdr3_aa: CASSLSGRGDYEQYF
cdr3_nt: TGTGCCAGCAGCTTAAGTGGCAGGGGAGACTACGAGCAGTACTTC

clone_size: NA
d_call: NA
j_call: TRBJ2-7
v_call: TRBV28
cdr3_aa: CASNTPGSHEQYF
cdr3_nt: TGTGCCAGCAATACCCCCGGGAGCCACGAGCAGTACTTC

clone_size: once
d_call: TRBD1
j_call: TRBJ2-7
v_call: TRBV19
cdr3_aa: CASSSGTGTYEQYF
cdr3_nt: TGTGCCAGTTCTTCCGGGACAGGCACCTACGAGCAGTACTTC

clone_size: NA
d_call: TRBD2
j_call: TRBJ2-1
v_call: TRBV4-1
cdr3_aa: CASSRAASGGALSSYNEQFF
cdr3_nt: TGCGCCAGCAGCCGGGCGGCTAGCGGGGGGGCTTTGAGCTCCTACAATGAGCAGTTCTTC

clone_size: NA
d_call: NA
j_call: TRBJ2-7
v_call: TRBV6-1
cdr3_aa: CASSESQVSYEQYF
cdr3_nt: TGTGCCAGCAGTGAAAGCCAGGTCTCCTACGAGCAGTACTTC

clone_size: NA
d_call: TRBD1
j_call: TRBJ2-5
v_call: TRBV19
cdr3_aa: CASSVLDRVETQYF
cdr3_nt: TGTGCCAGTAGTGTCCTCGACAGGGTGGAGACCCAGTACTTC

clone_size: NA
d_call: TRBD1
j_call: TRBJ2-1
v_call: TRBV27
cdr3_aa: CASQRRGTEVNEQFF
cdr3_nt: TGTGCCAGCCAAAGAAGAGGGACAGAAGTCAATGAGCAGTTCTTC

clone_size: few
d_call: NA
j_call: TRBJ2-1
v_call: TRBV18
cdr3_aa: CASSPLLSYNEQFF
cdr3_nt: TGTGCCAGCTCACCTCTCCTATCCTACAATGAGCAGTTCTTC

clone_size: NA
d_call: NA
j_call: TRBJ1-1
v_call: TRBV10-3
cdr3_aa: CAIRQDSNTEAFF
cdr3_nt: TGTGCCATCAGGCAGGACAGCAACACTGAAGCTTTCTTT

clone_size: NA
d_call: TRBD1
j_call: TRBJ2-2
v_call: TRBV5-1
cdr3_aa: CASSFRTGGNTGELFF
cdr3_nt: TGCGCCAGCAGCTTCCGGACAGGGGGGAACACCGGGGAGCTGTTTTTT

clone_size: few
d_call: NA
j_call: TRBJ2-2
v_call: TRBV7-7
cdr3_aa: CASSLGGGPAGELFF
cdr3_nt: TGTGCTAGCAGCTTAGGAGGAGGGCCCGCCGGGGAGCTGTTTTTT

clone_size: NA
d_call: TRBD2
j_call: TRBJ2-3
v_call: TRBV30
cdr3_aa: CAGRLAGTDTQYF
cdr3_nt: TGTGCCGGTCGACTAGCGGGGACAGATACGCAGTATTTT

clone_size: NA
d_call: NA
j_call: TRBJ1-5
v_call: TRBV19
cdr3_aa: CASSIGNSGRQPQHF
cdr3_nt: TGTGCCAGTAGTATAGGGAACAGCGGGAGACAGCCCCAGCATTTT

clone_size: NA
d_call: TRBD1
j_call: TRBJ2-2
v_call: TRBV4-3
cdr3_aa: CASSLTGDTGELFF
cdr3_nt: TGCGCCAGCAGCCTGACAGGGGACACCGGGGAGCTGTTTTTT

clone_size: NA
d_call: NA
j_call: TRBJ1-3
v_call: TRBV4-1
cdr3_aa: CASSQDAGLSGNTIYF
cdr3_nt: TGCGCCAGCAGCCAAGATGCGGGACTCTCTGGAAACACCATATATTTT

clone_size: NA
d_call: TRBD2
j_call: TRBJ2-3
v_call: TRBV6-5
cdr3_aa: CASSLAGALDTQYF
cdr3_nt: TGTGCCAGCAGTCTAGCGGGAGCGTTAGATACGCAGTATTTT

clone_size: NA
d_call: TRBD1
j_call: TRBJ1-2
v_call: TRBV28
cdr3_aa: CASMDRAPNYGYTF
cdr3_nt: TGTGCCAGCATGGACAGGGCCCCTAACTATGGCTACACCTTC

clone_size: once
d_call: NA
j_call: TRBJ1-3
v_call: TRBV5-1
cdr3_aa: CASSLSGSGNTIYF
cdr3_nt: TGCGCCAGCAGCTTGAGTGGCAGTGGAAACACCATATATTTT

clone_size: NA
d_call: NA
j_call: TRBJ1-3
v_call: TRBV30
cdr3_aa: CAWRAVGNTIYF
cdr3_nt: TGTGCCTGGAGGGCGGTCGGAAACACCATATATTTT

clone_size: NA
d_call: NA
j_call: TRBJ1-2
v_call: TRBV5-4
cdr3_aa: CASSSPANYGYTF
cdr3_nt: TGTGCCAGCAGCTCCCCAGCTAACTATGGCTACACCTTC

clone_size: NA
d_call: NA
j_call: TRBJ1-3
v_call: TRBV4-1
cdr3_aa: CASSQLQSSGNTIYF
cdr3_nt: TGCGCCAGCAGCCAACTCCAGTCCTCTGGAAACACCATATATTTT

clone_size: NA
d_call: TRBD1
j_call: TRBJ1-5
v_call: TRBV6-4
cdr3_aa: CASSDSPGGFSSNQPQHF
cdr3_nt: TGTGCCAGCAGTGACTCCCCAGGGGGCTTCTCTAGCAATCAGCCCCAGCATTTT

clone_size: NA
d_call: NA
j_call: TRBJ1-3
v_call: TRBV3-1/TRBV3-2
cdr3_aa: CASSQALATSGNTIYF
cdr3_nt: TGTGCCAGCAGCCAGGCCCTGGCCACCTCTGGAAACACCATATATTTT

clone_size: NA
d_call: NA
j_call: TRBJ2-1
v_call: TRBV6-5
cdr3_aa: CASAVGLANPEQFF
cdr3_nt: TGTGCCAGCGCCGTCGGGCTAGCGAACCCCGAGCAGTTCTTC

clone_size: few
d_call: TRBD2
j_call: TRBJ2-3
v_call: TRBV5-1
cdr3_aa: CASSMPTSGKMGATQYF
cdr3_nt: TGCGCCAGCAGCATGCCGACTAGCGGCAAGATGGGGGCTACGCAGTATTTT

clone_size: NA
d_call: NA
j_call: TRBJ2-5
v_call: TRBV5-1
cdr3_aa: CASSSSGQKETQYF
cdr3_nt: TGCGCCAGCTCCTCCTCAGGACAGAAGGAGACCCAGTACTTC

clone_size: NA
d_call: NA
j_call: TRBJ2-1
v_call: TRBV2
cdr3_aa: CASRERNEQFF
cdr3_nt: TGTGCCAGCAGAGAGAGGAATGAGCAGTTCTTC

clone_size: NA
d_call: TRBD2
j_call: TRBJ2-3
v_call: TRBV30
cdr3_aa: CAWTSGLAGADTQYF
cdr3_nt: TGTGCCTGGACCTCGGGACTAGCGGGAGCCGATACGCAGTATTTT

clone_size: NA
d_call: TRBD1
j_call: TRBJ1-1
v_call: TRBV18
cdr3_aa: CASSPSGGNTEAFF
cdr3_nt: TGTGCCAGCTCACCATCAGGGGGGAACACTGAAGCTTTCTTT

clone_size: few
d_call: NA
j_call: TRBJ1-1
v_call: TRBV18
cdr3_aa: CASSQDSTEAFF
cdr3_nt: TGTGCCAGCTCCCAGGACAGCACTGAAGCTTTCTTT

clone_size: few
d_call: NA
j_call: TRBJ2-5
v_call: TRBV9
cdr3_aa: CASSSAGQETQYF
cdr3_nt: TGTGCCAGCAGCTCCGCGGGCCAAGAGACCCAGTACTTC

clone_size: NA
d_call: NA
j_call: TRBJ2-7
v_call: TRBV7-2
cdr3_aa: CASSADVAGFIAYEQYF
cdr3_nt: TGTGCCAGCAGCGCCGACGTGGCAGGGTTCATAGCCTACGAGCAGTACTTC

clone_size: NA
d_call: TRBD1
j_call: TRBJ2-7
v_call: TRBV28
cdr3_aa: CASSPPGQGFHEQYF
cdr3_nt: TGTGCCAGCAGCCCCCCGGGACAGGGGTTCCACGAGCAGTACTTC

clone_size: NA
d_call: TRBD2
j_call: TRBJ2-2
v_call: TRBV5-1
cdr3_aa: CASSLGGGRANTGELFF
cdr3_nt: TGCGCCAGCAGCTTGGGAGGCGGGAGGGCCAACACCGGGGAGCTGTTTTTT

clone_size: NA
d_call: TRBD1
j_call: TRBJ1-5
v_call: TRBV6-2/TRBV6-3
cdr3_aa: CASSYSRGRDQPQHF
cdr3_nt: TGTGCCAGCAGTTATTCCAGGGGGAGAGATCAGCCCCAGCATTTT

clone_size: NA
d_call: NA
j_call: TRBJ1-2
v_call: TRBV20-1
cdr3_aa: CSASEFVGDYGYTF
cdr3_nt: TGCAGTGCTAGTGAATTCGTGGGAGACTATGGCTACACCTTC

clone_size: NA
d_call: TRBD2
j_call: TRBJ2-4
v_call: TRBV11-3
cdr3_aa: CASSPRGGQNIQYF
cdr3_nt: TGTGCCAGCAGCCCCCGGGGGGGCCAGAACATTCAGTACTTC

clone_size: NA
d_call: NA
j_call: TRBJ1-6
v_call: TRBV21-1
cdr3_aa: CASRIDRTGENSPLHF
cdr3_nt: TGTGCCAGCAGGATTGACCGGACAGGGGAAAATTCACCCCTCCACTTT